The text below deals with one TCR beta chain. This CDR3 is also generated by other DNA sequences in the sample. Only in-frame clones appear in the TCRdb table, and some are missing; sequencing was by immunoSEQ multiplex PCR. Counted here are under 80,000 clones, roughly 80% occurring once; the ten biggest clones make up more than 12%. CDR1 and CDR2 (germline): GTSNPN, SVGIG (reference sequence). The trim removed 1 base at V and 3 bases at J, leaving 1 base unmatched. CDR3 size: 13 residues. Enrolled during active infection, Seattle patients were then followed longitudinally. The sample is drawn from a study of blood T cell repertoires in COVID-19. Overall study context: COVID-19 samples from acute and convalescent phases originated in the United States, Italy and Spain. T cells, B-cell-depleted T cells, or PBMCs supplied cDNA or gDNA.

The source of this sequence is a man aged 60-69 years with COVID-19, enrolled during active disease. The chain links TRBV30 to TRBJ2-7, with 9 bases aligning to TRBD1. Sequences were obtained from peripheral blood. The CDR3 loop is CAWSAGQGYEQYF. The CDR3 DNA reads TGTGCCTGGAGTGCGGGACAGGGCTACGAGCAGTACTTC.